The 21 T cell receptor beta chains presented below share a single source sample, sequenced in a study of T cells expressing NK-cell markers. TCRdb reprocessed the 5' RACE reads and reports one entry per CDR3 protein, with no DNA. This sample's table has just under 150,000 distinct CDR3 sequences. Sequencing used blood T cells: a sorted CD56 or NKG2C T cell subset, CD4+ or CD8+ T cells, or bulk PBMC T cells (not recorded which). The receptors derive from a man between 18 and 35 years old in good health.

This sequence joins TRBV5-1 and TRBJ1-2; TCRdb selects TRBD1, and the lack of DNA leaves this call unchecked. Germline lookup yields CDR1 SGHRS and CDR2 YFSETQ. The CDR3 is 13 residues long. The chain's CDR3 is CASRDSLGYGYTF.

The rearrangement links TRBV20-1 to TRBJ2-5; TCRdb's D call, TRBD2, is unchecked because there is no DNA. CDR3 length: 14 residues. Germline loops: CDR1 DFQATT, CDR2 SNEGSKA (reference sequence). The CDR3 region is CSAIGREGQETQYF.

J is TRBJ2-2 and V is TRBV18; as DNA is missing, the TRBD2 call by TCRdb cannot be tested. The V gene's germline CDR1 is KGHSH and CDR2 LQKENI. This CDR3 is 17 amino acids long. The CDR3 sequence is CASSPVLAGGRTGELFF.

This chain joins TRBV27 and TRBJ2-1; TCRdb calls TRBD2, which cannot be checked without DNA. Germline CDR1 MNHEY, CDR2 SMNVEV (reference sequence). The CDR3 is 14 amino acids. This chain's CDR3 is CASRPGLLRDEQFF.

The V gene is TRBV4-3, the J gene TRBJ2-7; TCRdb names TRBD1, which stays unverified in the absence of DNA. The CDR3 extends over 13 amino acids. Germline CDR1 LGHNA, CDR2 YSLEER. The CDR3 here is CASSQETQGEQYF.

The rearrangement uses TRBV6-1 and TRBJ2-3. The CDR3 is made up of 16 amino acids. CDR1 and CDR2 (germline): MNHNS, SASEGT. CDR3 protein: CASSHASHPRTDTQYF.

The chain links TRBV12-3 or TRBV12-4 to TRBJ2-5. The CDR3 has 13 amino acids. The CDR3 loop reads CASSDSLRETQYF.

J is TRBJ2-5 and V is TRBV29-1. The CDR3 has 14 residues. Germline CDR1 and CDR2: SQVTM and ANQGSEA. This CDR3 reads CSVEDPRQQETQYF.

The V and J genes are TRBV11-3 and TRBJ2-3; TCRdb's assignment of TRBD2 cannot be checked, as there is no DNA. Germline assignment: CDR1 SGHNT and CDR2 YENEEA. CDR3 length equals 16 residues. The CDR3 spells CASSLGTSPPTDTQYF. The variable domain in full, completed from reference TRBV11-3 and TRBJ2-3, reads EAGVVQSPRYKIIEKKQPVAFWCNPISGHNTLYWYLQNLGQGPELLIRYENEEAVDDSQLPKDRFSAERLKGVDSTLKIQPAELGDSAVYLCASSLGTSPPTDTQYFGPGTRLTVL.

The chain links TRBV11-2 to TRBJ2-3; the D call from TCRdb, TRBD2, cannot be confirmed without DNA. Germline assignment: CDR1 SGHAT and CDR2 FQNNGV. The CDR3 extends over 16 amino acids. CDR3 region: CASSLVSAGDADTQYF.

The V and J genes are TRBV5-1 and TRBJ1-2; TCRdb calls TRBD1, which cannot be checked without DNA. CDR3 length: 14 amino acids. Germline V gives CDR1 SGHRS, CDR2 YFSETQ. The CDR3 region is CASTRAGAKDGYTF.

The genes are TRBV3-1 and TRBJ2-3; lacking DNA, the TRBD2 call made by TCRdb goes unchecked. Germline V lookup: CDR1 LGHDT, CDR2 YNNKEL (reference sequence). The CDR3 sequence is 14 residues long. CDR3 region: CASSETSLTDTQYF.

The V and J genes are TRBV7-9 and TRBJ2-1; TCRdb's D call, TRBD1, is unchecked because there is no DNA. The CDR3 extends over 18 amino acids. Germline CDR1 and CDR2: SEHNR and FQNEAQ (reference sequence). CDR3: CASSLKGGWRGSYNEQFF.

V is TRBV16 and J is TRBJ1-5. Germline V CDR1 and CDR2: KGHSY, FQNENV. The CDR3 contains 14 residues. This chain's CDR3 is CASSQYLSNQPQHF.

The genes are TRBV7-2 and TRBJ2-7; lacking DNA, the TRBD2 call made by TCRdb goes unchecked. The CDR3 has 13 residues. Germline V gives CDR1 SGHTA, CDR2 FQGNSA. This chain's CDR3 is CASVAGVLDEQYF.

The chain carries TRBV20-1 and TRBJ1-1. CDR1 DFQATT and CDR2 SNEGSKA come from the germline V gene (reference sequence). CDR3 length: 16 amino acids. CDR3 amino acids: CSASKGLAKLNTEAFF.

V and J are TRBV4-1 and TRBJ1-1; the TCRdb D gene call, TRBD1, has no DNA to confirm it. Germline V gene lookup returns CDR1 MGHRA and CDR2 YSYEKL. The CDR3 is 15 amino acids. The CDR3 region is CASSHSGTGLFEAFF.

V gene TRBV19 combines with J gene TRBJ2-2. Germline CDR1 LNHDA, CDR2 SQIVND (reference sequence). There are 14 residues in the CDR3. CDR3 in amino acids: CASSIFGLTGELFF.

This CDR3 reads CAISDSSGELFF. The rearrangement links TRBV10-3 to TRBJ2-2. The length of the CDR3 is 12 residues. In germline, CDR1 is ENHRY, CDR2 SYGVKD.

The J gene is TRBJ2-5, the V gene TRBV15; TCRdb names TRBD2, which stays unverified in the absence of DNA. The CDR3 is made up of 16 amino acids. Germline loops: CDR1 LNHNV, CDR2 YYDKDF (reference sequence). CDR3 loop: CATSRVTTRVRETQYF.

The chain links TRBV11-3 to TRBJ1-1. The germline CDR1 and CDR2 sequences are SGHNT and YENEEA. The length of the CDR3 is 13 residues. CDR3 residues: CASSRRGNTEAFF.